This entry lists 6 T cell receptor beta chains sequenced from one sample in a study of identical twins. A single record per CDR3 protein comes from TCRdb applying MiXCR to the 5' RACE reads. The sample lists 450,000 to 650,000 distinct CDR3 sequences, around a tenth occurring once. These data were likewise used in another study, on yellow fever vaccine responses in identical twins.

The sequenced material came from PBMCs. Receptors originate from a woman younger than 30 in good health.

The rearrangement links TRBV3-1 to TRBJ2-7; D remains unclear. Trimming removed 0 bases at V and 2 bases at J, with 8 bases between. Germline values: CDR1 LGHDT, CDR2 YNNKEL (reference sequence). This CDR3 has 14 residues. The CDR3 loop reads CASSQDLEAYEQYF. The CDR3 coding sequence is TGTGCCAGCAGCCAAGATTTGGAAGCCTACGAGCAGTACTTC.

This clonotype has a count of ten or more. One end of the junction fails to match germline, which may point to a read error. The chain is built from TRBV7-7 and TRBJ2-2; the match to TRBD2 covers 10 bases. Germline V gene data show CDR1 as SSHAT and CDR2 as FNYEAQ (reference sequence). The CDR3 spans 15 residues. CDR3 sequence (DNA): TGTGCTAGCAGTGCCGCTAGCGGGAGAACCGGGGAGCTGTTTTTT. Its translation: CASSAASGRTGELFF.

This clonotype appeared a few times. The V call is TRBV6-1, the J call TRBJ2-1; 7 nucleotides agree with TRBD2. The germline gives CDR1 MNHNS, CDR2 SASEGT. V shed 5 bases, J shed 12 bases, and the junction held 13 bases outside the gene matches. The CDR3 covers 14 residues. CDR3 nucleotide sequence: TGTGCCAGCAGTCCCCGGGAGGCAGTTTTATGGCAGTTCTTC. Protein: CASSPREAVLWQFF.

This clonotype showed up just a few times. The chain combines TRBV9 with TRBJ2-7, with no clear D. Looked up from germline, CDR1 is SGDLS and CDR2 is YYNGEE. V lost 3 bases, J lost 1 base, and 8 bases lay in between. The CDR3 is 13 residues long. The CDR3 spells CASSGTNSYEQYF. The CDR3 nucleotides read TGTGCCAGCAGCGGCACAAATTCCTACGAGCAGTACTTC.

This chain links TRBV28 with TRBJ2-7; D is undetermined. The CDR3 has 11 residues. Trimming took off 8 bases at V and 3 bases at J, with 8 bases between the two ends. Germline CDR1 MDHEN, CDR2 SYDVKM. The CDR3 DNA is TGTGCCAGCGGACGCCACTACGAGCAGTACTTC. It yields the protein CASGRHYEQYF.

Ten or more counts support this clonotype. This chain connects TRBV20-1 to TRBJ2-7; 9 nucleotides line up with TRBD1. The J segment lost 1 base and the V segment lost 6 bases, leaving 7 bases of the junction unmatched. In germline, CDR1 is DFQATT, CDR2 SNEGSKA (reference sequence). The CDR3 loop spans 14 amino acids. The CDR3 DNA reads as TGCAGTGCCACCGGGACAGGGTCATCCTACGAGCAGTACTTC. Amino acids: CSATGTGSSYEQYF.